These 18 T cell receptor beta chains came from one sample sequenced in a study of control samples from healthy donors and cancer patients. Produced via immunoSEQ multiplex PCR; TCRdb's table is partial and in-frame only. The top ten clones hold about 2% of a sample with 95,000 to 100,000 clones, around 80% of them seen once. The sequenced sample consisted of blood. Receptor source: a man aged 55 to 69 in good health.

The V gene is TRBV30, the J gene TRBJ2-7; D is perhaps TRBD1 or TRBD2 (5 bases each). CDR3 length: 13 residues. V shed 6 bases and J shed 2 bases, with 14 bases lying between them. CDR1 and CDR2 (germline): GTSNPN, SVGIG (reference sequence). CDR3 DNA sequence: TGTGCCTGTGCCGGGACGCCAGCCTACGAGCAGTACTTC. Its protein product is CACAGTPAYEQYF.

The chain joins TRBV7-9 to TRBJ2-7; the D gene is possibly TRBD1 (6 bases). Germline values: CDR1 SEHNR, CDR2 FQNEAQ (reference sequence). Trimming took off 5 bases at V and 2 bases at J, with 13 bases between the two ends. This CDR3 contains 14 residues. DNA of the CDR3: TGTGCCAGCAGCCTCCGGCAGGGGCCCTACGAGCAGTACTTC. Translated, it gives CASSLRQGPYEQYF.

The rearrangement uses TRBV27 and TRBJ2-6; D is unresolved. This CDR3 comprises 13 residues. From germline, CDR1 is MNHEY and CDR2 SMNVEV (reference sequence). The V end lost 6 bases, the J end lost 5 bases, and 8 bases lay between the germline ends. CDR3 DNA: TGTGCCAGCAGCTCGATCAGGGCCAACGTCCTGACTTTC. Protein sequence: CASSSIRANVLTF.

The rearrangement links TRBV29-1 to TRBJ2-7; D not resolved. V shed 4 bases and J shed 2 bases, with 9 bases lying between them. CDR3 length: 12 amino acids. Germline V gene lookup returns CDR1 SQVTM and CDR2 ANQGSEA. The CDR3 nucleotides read TGCAGCGTTGTGTCTGCTACCTACGAGCAGTACTTC. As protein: CSVVSATYEQYF.

CDR3 in amino acids: CSAQLAFEQYF. The CDR3 nucleotides read TGCAGTGCTCAACTAGCCTTCGAGCAGTACTTC. This chain uses TRBV20-1 with TRBJ2-7, with D possibly TRBD2 on 6 matching bases. V lost 5 bases to trimming and J lost 6 bases, with 11 bases between them. CDR3 length equals 11 residues. From germline, CDR1 is DFQATT and CDR2 SNEGSKA (reference sequence).

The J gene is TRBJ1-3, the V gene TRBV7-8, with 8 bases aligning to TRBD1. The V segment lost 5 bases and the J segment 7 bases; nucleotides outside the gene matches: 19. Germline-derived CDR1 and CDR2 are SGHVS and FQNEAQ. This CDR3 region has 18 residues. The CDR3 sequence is CASSPKSAGQGIENTIYF. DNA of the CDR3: TGTGCCAGCAGCCCGAAATCGGCCGGACAGGGCATAGAGAACACCATATATTTT.

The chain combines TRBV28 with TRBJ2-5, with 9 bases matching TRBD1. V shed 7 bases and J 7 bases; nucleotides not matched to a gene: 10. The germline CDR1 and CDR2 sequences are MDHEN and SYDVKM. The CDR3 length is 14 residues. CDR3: CASIAGGQGGTQYF. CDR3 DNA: TGTGCCAGCATCGCAGGGGGACAGGGAGGGACCCAGTACTTC.

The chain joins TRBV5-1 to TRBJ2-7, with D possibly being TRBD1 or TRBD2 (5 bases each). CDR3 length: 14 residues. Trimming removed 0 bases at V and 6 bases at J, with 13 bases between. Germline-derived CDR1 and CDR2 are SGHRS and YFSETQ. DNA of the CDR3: TGCGCCAGCAGCTTGGCCGGGGCCACCGGCGAGCAGTACTTC. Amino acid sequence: CASSLAGATGEQYF.

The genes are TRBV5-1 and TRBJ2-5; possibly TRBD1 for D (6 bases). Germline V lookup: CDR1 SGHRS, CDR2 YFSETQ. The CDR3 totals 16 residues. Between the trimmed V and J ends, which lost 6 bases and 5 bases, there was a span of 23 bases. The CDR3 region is CASIPSRGNVAETQYF. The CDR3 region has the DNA TGCGCCAGCATTCCTTCAAGGGGGAATGTAGCGGAGACCCAGTACTTC.

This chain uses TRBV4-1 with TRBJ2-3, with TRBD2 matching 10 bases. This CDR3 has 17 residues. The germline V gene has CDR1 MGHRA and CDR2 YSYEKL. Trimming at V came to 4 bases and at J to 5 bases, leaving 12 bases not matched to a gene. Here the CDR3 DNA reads TGCGCCAGCAGCCCCCAATCCAGCGGGGGGGTGGAAGATACGCAGTATTTT. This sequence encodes CASSPQSSGGVEDTQYF.

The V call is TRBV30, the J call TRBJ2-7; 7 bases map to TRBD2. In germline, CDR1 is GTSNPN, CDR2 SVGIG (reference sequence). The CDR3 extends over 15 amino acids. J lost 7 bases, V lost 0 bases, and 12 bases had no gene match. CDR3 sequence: CAWSVRGGSLGEQYF. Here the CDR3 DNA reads TGTGCCTGGAGTGTACGGGGCGGGAGCCTGGGGGAGCAGTACTTC. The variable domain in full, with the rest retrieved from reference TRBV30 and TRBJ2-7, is SQTIHQWPATLVQPVGSPLSLECTVEGTSNPNLYWYRQAAGRGLQLLFYSVGIGQISSEVPQNLSASRPQDRQFILSSKKLLLSDSGFYLCAWSVRGGSLGEQYFGPGTRLTVT.

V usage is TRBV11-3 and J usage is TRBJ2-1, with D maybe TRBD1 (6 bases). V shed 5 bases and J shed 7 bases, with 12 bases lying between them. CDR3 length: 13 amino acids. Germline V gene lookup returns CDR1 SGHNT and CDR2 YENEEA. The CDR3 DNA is TGTGCCAGCAGCCAGCAGGGGATTAATGAGCAGTTCTTC. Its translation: CASSQQGINEQFF. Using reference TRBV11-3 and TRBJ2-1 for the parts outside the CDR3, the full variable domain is EAGVVQSPRYKIIEKKQPVAFWCNPISGHNTLYWYLQNLGQGPELLIRYENEEAVDDSQLPKDRFSAERLKGVDSTLKIQPAELGDSAVYLCASSQQGINEQFFGPGTRLTVL.

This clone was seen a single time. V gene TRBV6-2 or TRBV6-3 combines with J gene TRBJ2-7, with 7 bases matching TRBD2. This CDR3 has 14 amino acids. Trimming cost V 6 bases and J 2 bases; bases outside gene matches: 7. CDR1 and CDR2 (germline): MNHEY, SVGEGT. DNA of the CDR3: TGTGCCAGCAGCTATACGGGGGGTGCCTACGAGCAGTACTTC. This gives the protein CASSYTGGAYEQYF.

The CDR3 bases are TGTGCCAGCAGTTTATTTAGAGTTGGGACAGCTAATAATTCACCCCTCCACTTT. Translation: CASSLFRVGTANNSPLHF. The V and J genes are TRBV28 and TRBJ1-6, with 7 bases that match TRBD1. The trim removed 1 base at V and 5 bases at J, leaving 11 bases unmatched. Germline V gene data show CDR1 as MDHEN and CDR2 as SYDVKM. This CDR3 comprises 18 residues.

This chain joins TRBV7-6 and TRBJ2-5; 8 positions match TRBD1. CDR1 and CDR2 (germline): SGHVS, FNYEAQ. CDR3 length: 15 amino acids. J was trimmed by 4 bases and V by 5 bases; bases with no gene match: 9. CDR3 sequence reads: CASSPNTGGVETQYF. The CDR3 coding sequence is TGTGCCAGCAGCCCGAATACAGGGGGAGTAGAGACCCAGTACTTC. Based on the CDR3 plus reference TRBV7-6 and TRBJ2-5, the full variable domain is GAGVSQSPRYKVTKRGQDVALRCDPISGHVSLYWYRQALGQGPEFLTYFNYEAQQDKSGLPNDRFSAERPEGSISTLTIQRTEQRDSAMYRCASSPNTGGVETQYFGPGTRLLVL.

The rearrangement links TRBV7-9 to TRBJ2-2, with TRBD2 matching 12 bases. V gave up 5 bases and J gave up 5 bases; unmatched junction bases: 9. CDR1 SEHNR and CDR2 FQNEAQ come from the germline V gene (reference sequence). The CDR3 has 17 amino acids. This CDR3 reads CASSRPGLAGLTGELFF. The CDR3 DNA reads TGTGCCAGCAGCCGACCGGGACTAGCGGGTCTTACCGGGGAGCTGTTTTTT.

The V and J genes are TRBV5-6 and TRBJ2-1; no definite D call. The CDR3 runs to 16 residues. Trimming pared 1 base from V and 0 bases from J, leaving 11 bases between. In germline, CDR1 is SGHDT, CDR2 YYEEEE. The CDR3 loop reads CASSLFRRLSYNEQFF. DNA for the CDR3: TGTGCCAGCAGCTTGTTCCGAAGGCTCTCCTACAATGAGCAGTTCTTC.

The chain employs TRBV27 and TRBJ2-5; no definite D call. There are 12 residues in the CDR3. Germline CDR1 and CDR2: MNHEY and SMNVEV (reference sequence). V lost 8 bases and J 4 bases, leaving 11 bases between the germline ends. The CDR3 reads CASGKGAETQYF. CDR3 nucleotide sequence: TGTGCCAGCGGGAAGGGTGCAGAGACCCAGTACTTC.